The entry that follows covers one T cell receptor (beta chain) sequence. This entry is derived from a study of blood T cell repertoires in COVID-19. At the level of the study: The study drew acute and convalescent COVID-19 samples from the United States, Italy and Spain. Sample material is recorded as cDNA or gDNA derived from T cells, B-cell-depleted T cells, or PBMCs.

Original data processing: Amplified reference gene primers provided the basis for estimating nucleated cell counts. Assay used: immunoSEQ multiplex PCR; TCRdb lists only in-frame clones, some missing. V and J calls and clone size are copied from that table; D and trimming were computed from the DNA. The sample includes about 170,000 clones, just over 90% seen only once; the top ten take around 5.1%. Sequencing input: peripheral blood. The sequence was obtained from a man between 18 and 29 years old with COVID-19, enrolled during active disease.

CDR3 sequence (DNA): TGTGCCAGCCGTGGAGACTTGGGAAACACCATATATTTT. This translates into CASRGDLGNTIYF. V gene TRBV12-3 or TRBV12-4 combines with J gene TRBJ1-3; no clear D gene. The CDR3 length is 13 residues. With 8 bases removed from V and 4 bases from J, the gap between germline ends came to 12 bases.